This T cell receptor beta chain emerged from a study of shared clonotypes between healthy human individuals. Study-wide results and caveats: Sorted-subset sequencing was shown by rarefaction to be incomplete despite large depth. The generation probabilities recorded for non-shared clonotypes fell below those of clonotypes shared by all four donors.

Donors had no recently reported acute infections or vaccinations and were HIV-negative. The donor cohort consisted entirely of Caucasian adults residing in Nashville, Tennessee. Germline loops: CDR1 MDHEN, CDR2 SYDVKM. CDR3 size: 14 residues. Trimming cost V 2 bases and J 3 bases, with 10 bases left between them. Profiling relied on immunoSEQ multiplex PCR, and the TCRdb table lists in-frame clones only, not all of them. This table holds 2 million to 2.5 million clones, about 92% found once. In the case of this clone: The antigen remains unidentified.

The V and J genes are TRBV28 and TRBJ1-2; tentative D call: TRBD1 (5 bases). The TCR originated in a man between 18 and 29 years old in good health. Some clones in this sample may be carry-over from other donors' samples. The sequencing sample was made of naive CD4+ T cells from PBMCs. As to subset: CD45RA+ positively selected. The CDR3 here is CASSLRQYYYGYTF. For the CDR3, the DNA is TGTGCCAGCAGTTTACGACAGTACTACTATGGCTACACCTTC.